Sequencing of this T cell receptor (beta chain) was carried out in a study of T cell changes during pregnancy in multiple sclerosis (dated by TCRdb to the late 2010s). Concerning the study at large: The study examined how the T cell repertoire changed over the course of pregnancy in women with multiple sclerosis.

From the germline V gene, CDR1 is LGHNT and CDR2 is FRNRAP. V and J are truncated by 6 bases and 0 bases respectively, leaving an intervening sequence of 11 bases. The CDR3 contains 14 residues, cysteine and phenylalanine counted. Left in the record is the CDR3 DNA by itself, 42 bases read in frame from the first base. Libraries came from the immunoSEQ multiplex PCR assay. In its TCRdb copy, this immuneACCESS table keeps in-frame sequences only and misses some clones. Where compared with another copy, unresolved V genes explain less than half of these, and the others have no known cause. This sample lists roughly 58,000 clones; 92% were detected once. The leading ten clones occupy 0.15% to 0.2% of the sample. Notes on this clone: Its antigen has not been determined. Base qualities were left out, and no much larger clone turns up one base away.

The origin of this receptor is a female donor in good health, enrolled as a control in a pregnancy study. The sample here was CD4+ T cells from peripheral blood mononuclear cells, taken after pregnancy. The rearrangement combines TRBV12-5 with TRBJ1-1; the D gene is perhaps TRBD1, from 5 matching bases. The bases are TGTGCTAGTGGGGATGAAGGGGTGAACACTGAAGCTTTCTTT. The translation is CASGDEGVNTEAFF.